These T cell receptor beta chains were read from a single sample in a study of blood T cell repertoires in COVID-19. Repertoires were generated with immunoSEQ multiplex PCR, while TCRdb's copy carries only in-frame clones and drops some. The sample yields about 430,000 clones, over 75% seen once. Sequenced input: PBMCs or T cells enriched from blood (not recorded which). The origin of the receptors is a young woman who had been exposed to COVID-19. CDR3s include the opening cysteine and the closing phenylalanine or tryptophan. Fields, in order: CDR3 protein, CDR3 DNA, V gene, J gene, clone size, D gene. A D gene is named only where the DNA matches it firmly. Clone size appears in some rows only: once, few, many, or a class for an expanded clone.

CASSRREAYNSPLHF,TGTGCCAGCAGCCGTCGCGAAGCTTATAATTCACCCCTCCACTTT,TRBV6-5,TRBJ1-6,once,-
CAIRRPGGGHNEQFF,TGTGCCATCAGGCGTCCAGGGGGCGGGCACAATGAGCAGTTCTTC,TRBV10-3,TRBJ2-1,-,TRBD1
CASSQGSGTVNSPLHF,TGCGCCAGCAGCCAAGGATCCGGGACAGTAAATTCACCCCTCCACTTT,TRBV4-3,TRBJ1-6,-,TRBD1
CASSDYRGNYGYTF,TGTGCCAGCAGTGATTATCGGGGTAACTATGGCTACACCTTC,TRBV6-1,TRBJ1-2,-,-
CASSYERQGPWEQYF,TGTGCCAGCAGTTACGAACGGCAGGGGCCGTGGGAGCAGTACTTC,TRBV6-2/TRBV6-3,TRBJ2-7,-,-
CSVEEEGSNQPQHF,TGCAGCGTTGAAGAGGAGGGGAGCAATCAGCCCCAGCATTTT,TRBV29-1,TRBJ1-5,-,-
CASSLSLAGGKDTQYF,TGCGCCAGCAGCTTGTCACTAGCGGGAGGGAAAGATACGCAGTATTTT,TRBV5-1,TRBJ2-3,few,TRBD2
CASSQEAGTNSPLHF,TGCGCCAGCAGCCAAGAAGCGGGGACCAATTCACCCCTCCACTTT,TRBV4-3,TRBJ1-6,-,-
CASNLLGQGQRTNTEAFF,TGTGCCAGTAACCTCCTGGGGCAGGGGCAACGCACGAACACTGAAGCTTTCTTT,TRBV19,TRBJ1-1,-,-
CASSFLLTSGQETQYF,TGTGCCAGCAGCTTCCTACTGACTAGCGGCCAAGAGACCCAGTACTTC,TRBV11-2,TRBJ2-5,-,TRBD2
CASSQARGAYNEQFF,TGCGCCAGCAGCCAAGCCCGGGGGGCCTACAATGAGCAGTTCTTC,TRBV4-3,TRBJ2-1,-,TRBD2
CASSLYSNYGYTF,TGTGCCAGCAGCCTTTATTCTAACTATGGCTACACCTTC,TRBV6-5,TRBJ1-2,-,-
CASSITPQGMAQYF,TGTGCCAGTAGTATAACGCCACAGGGTATGGCCCAGTACTTC,TRBV19,TRBJ2-5,few,-
CAWRHRDRVTDTQYF,TGTGCCTGGAGACACCGGGACAGGGTCACAGATACGCAGTATTTT,TRBV30,TRBJ2-3,-,TRBD1
CASRDREQFF,TGTGCCAGCAGGGACAGGGAGCAGTTCTTC,TRBV28,TRBJ2-1,-,TRBD1
CASSSGTPSYEQYF,TGCGCCAGCAGCTCCGGGACACCCTCCTACGAGCAGTACTTC,TRBV5-1,TRBJ2-7,-,-
CSVADRISSYEQYF,TGCAGCGTAGCAGACAGGATCAGCTCCTACGAGCAGTACTTC,TRBV29-1,TRBJ2-7,few,-
CASSHLGTGNNSPLHF,TGTGCCAGCAGCCACCTCGGGACAGGAAATAATTCACCCCTCCACTTT,TRBV28,TRBJ1-6,-,TRBD1
CASSITGENTEAFF,TGTGCCAGTAGCATTACAGGGGAGAACACTGAAGCTTTCTTT,TRBV19,TRBJ1-1,-,TRBD1
CATSRGDRTGRHNEQFF,TGTGCCACCAGCAGAGGTGACCGGACAGGGAGACACAATGAGCAGTTCTTC,TRBV15,TRBJ2-1,-,TRBD1
CASSKRGSQRDTQYF,TGTGCCAGCAGCAAGCGGGGGTCTCAGAGAGATACGCAGTATTTT,TRBV7-3,TRBJ2-3,-,TRBD2
CASSLFAASGGYEQYF,TGCGCCAGCAGCTTGTTCGCGGCTAGCGGGGGCTACGAGCAGTACTTC,TRBV5-1,TRBJ2-7,-,TRBD2
CASSEGHLILSPLHF,TGTGCCAGCAGTGAGGGACACCTCATTCTTTCACCCCTCCACTTT,TRBV2,TRBJ1-6,-,-
CASSVGGQVNYGYTF,TGTGCCAGCAGCGTAGGGGGACAGGTGAACTATGGCTACACCTTC,TRBV9,TRBJ1-2,-,TRBD1
CASSRTGVVNSPLHF,TGTGCCAGCAGCCGGACAGGCGTAGTGAATTCACCCCTCCACTTT,TRBV3-1/TRBV3-2,TRBJ1-6,-,TRBD1
CASSYYGQGAFIPLHF,TGTGCCAGCAGTTATTATGGACAGGGGGCCTTCATACCCCTCCACTTT,TRBV6-5,TRBJ1-6,-,TRBD1
CASRGQNSYNEQFF,TGTGCCAGCAGAGGACAGAACTCCTACAATGAGCAGTTCTTC,TRBV7-8,TRBJ2-1,-,-
CASSLLSRDTQYF,TGTGCCAGCAGCTTGTTAAGTAGAGATACGCAGTATTTT,TRBV5-4,TRBJ2-3,-,-
CASSRTAWPGTDTQYF,TGTGCCAGTTCAAGGACAGCGTGGCCCGGGACAGATACGCAGTATTTT,TRBV28,TRBJ2-3,once,-
CASRYGYQEGSPLHF,TGTGCCAGCCGTTATGGGTATCAGGAGGGTTCACCCCTCCACTTT,TRBV19,TRBJ1-6,-,-
CASSLVGAGYEQYF,TGTGCCAGCAGCTTGGTGGGGGCAGGATACGAGCAGTACTTC,TRBV5-5,TRBJ2-7,once,-
CASNQFGGTSGVNEQFF,TGTGCCAGCAACCAGTTCGGTGGGACTAGCGGGGTCAATGAGCAGTTCTTC,TRBV7-6,TRBJ2-1,-,TRBD2
CASSGQQGLFYGYTF,TGTGCCAGCAGCGGGCAACAGGGATTGTTCTATGGCTACACCTTC,TRBV7-2,TRBJ1-2,-,-
CASSSRGGLATQYF,TGTGCCAGCAGCTCCCGGGGGGGCCTAGCTACGCAGTATTTT,TRBV28,TRBJ2-3,-,TRBD2
CASSYSYVGAEAFF,TGTGCCAGCAGTTACTCCTATGTAGGGGCTGAAGCTTTCTTT,TRBV6-6,TRBJ1-1,-,-
CAISGTGKWVMYEQYF,TGTGCCATCAGTGGGACAGGGAAATGGGTAATGTACGAGCAGTACTTC,TRBV10-3,TRBJ2-7,-,TRBD1
CAITTGTSYEQYF,TGTGCCATAACTACCGGGACTAGCTACGAGCAGTACTTC,TRBV10-3,TRBJ2-7,-,TRBD2
CASSRSWDSLVYSNQPQHF,TGTGCCAGCAGCCGTTCCTGGGACAGTCTTGTCTATAGCAATCAGCCCCAGCATTTT,TRBV6-2/TRBV6-3,TRBJ1-5,-,TRBD1
CASSQGNQETQYF,TGCGCCAGCAGCCAGGGGAACCAAGAGACCCAGTACTTC,TRBV5-1,TRBJ2-5,-,-
CASSPDRGGEQFF,TGTGCCAGCTCACCTGACAGGGGTGGAGAGCAGTTCTTC,TRBV18,TRBJ2-1,few,TRBD1
CASEGGAVSSYEQYF,TGTGCCAGCGAGGGGGGGGCCGTGAGCTCCTACGAGCAGTACTTC,TRBV28,TRBJ2-7,-,-
CASSYSTVNTGELFF,TGTGCCAGCAGCTACTCGACAGTTAACACCGGGGAGCTGTTTTTT,TRBV11-2,TRBJ2-2,-,-
CASRHWRTGRSQETQYF,TGCGCCAGCAGACATTGGAGGACAGGGAGGTCCCAAGAGACCCAGTACTTC,TRBV5-1,TRBJ2-5,once,TRBD1
CASSPPRYNEQFF,TGTGCCAGCAGCCCCCCGCGGTACAATGAGCAGTTCTTC,TRBV28,TRBJ2-1,-,-
CASSQDRVGYEQYF,TGCGCCAGCAGCCAAGACCGGGTTGGGTACGAGCAGTACTTC,TRBV4-1,TRBJ2-7,-,-
CASSLTSGAPPQETQYF,TGCGCCAGCAGCTTGACTAGCGGGGCCCCTCCCCAAGAGACCCAGTACTTC,TRBV5-1,TRBJ2-5,-,TRBD2
CASSWGSGGRRDEQYF,TGCGCCAGCAGCTGGGGGAGCGGGGGCAGGCGGGACGAGCAGTACTTC,TRBV5-1,TRBJ2-7,once,TRBD2
CASSQDLAGGREQYF,TGTGCCAGCAGCCAAGACCTAGCGGGGGGGCGCGAGCAGTACTTC,TRBV3-1/TRBV3-2,TRBJ2-7,-,TRBD2
CASSPPRSAANTDTQYF,TGTGCCAGCTCACCACCGCGTTCGGCGGCTAACACAGATACGCAGTATTTT,TRBV18,TRBJ2-3,-,-
CAISDGDSATDTQYF,TGTGCCATCAGTGATGGTGACAGCGCCACAGATACGCAGTATTTT,TRBV10-3,TRBJ2-3,-,-
CASSQGSGELFF,TGCGCCAGCAGCCAAGGGAGCGGGGAGCTGTTTTTT,TRBV4-3,TRBJ2-2,-,-
CASSGIGFGGGGYTF,TGTGCCAGCAGTGGTATCGGATTCGGGGGTGGAGGCTACACCTTC,TRBV5-6,TRBJ1-2,-,-
CANRELTDTQYF,TGTGCCAACCGGGAACTCACAGATACGCAGTATTTT,TRBV7-2,TRBJ2-3,-,-
CASSPGTGGWNQPQHF,TGTGCCAGCAGTCCGGGGACGGGGGGCTGGAATCAGCCCCAGCATTTT,TRBV28,TRBJ1-5,-,-
CASGIYLGGKSVEQYF,TGTGCCAGCGGGATTTATTTGGGGGGGAAGAGTGTCGAGCAGTACTTC,TRBV2,TRBJ2-7,once,TRBD2
CASSLLEGTGGFGANVLTF,TGTGCCAGCAGCTTATTAGAAGGGACAGGGGGTTTTGGGGCCAACGTCCTGACTTTC,TRBV7-9,TRBJ2-6,-,TRBD1
CASSVDPSGAQETQYF,TGTGCCAGCAGCGTAGACCCTAGCGGGGCCCAAGAGACCCAGTACTTC,TRBV9,TRBJ2-5,-,TRBD2
CASSSNRGPEYYEQYF,TGTGCCAGCAGTTCGAACAGGGGCCCGGAGTACTACGAGCAGTACTTC,TRBV6-5,TRBJ2-7,-,TRBD1
CASSRLGLAVDNEQFF,TGTGCCAGCTCACGACTGGGACTAGCGGTCGACAATGAGCAGTTCTTC,TRBV18,TRBJ2-1,-,TRBD2
CATSRDGVQPQHF,TGTGCCACCAGCAGAGATGGAGTTCAGCCCCAGCATTTT,TRBV15,TRBJ1-5,-,-